Listed below are T cell receptor beta chains from one sample, sequenced in a study of shared clonotypes between healthy human individuals. Only in-frame clones appear in the TCRdb table, and some are missing; sequencing was by immunoSEQ multiplex PCR. The sample includes just over 2,000,000 clones, over 85% of them seen just once. The sequenced material came from naive CD8+ T cells sorted from blood. These TCRs come from a man aged 18-30 years in good health. Both conserved end residues are part of each CDR3. Fields, in order: V gene, D gene, clone size, CDR3 length, J gene, CDR3 protein, CDR3 DNA. A D gene is named only where the DNA matches it firmly. The size of a clone is reported for some rows only, either as once, few or many, or as a class for expanded clones.

>TRBV7-3|-|-|13|TRBJ2-5
CASSLTLGETQYF
TGTGCCAGCAGCTTAACACTCGGGGAGACCCAGTACTTC
>TRBV5-6|-|once|13|TRBJ2-7
CASSLRYSYEQYF
TGTGCCAGCAGCCTCCGGTACTCCTACGAGCAGTACTTC
>TRBV2|TRBD1|-|18|TRBJ1-5
CASSDPWTGVEGNQPQHF
TGTGCCAGCAGTGACCCTTGGACAGGGGTGGAGGGCAATCAGCCCCAGCATTTT
>TRBV7-2|-|-|15|TRBJ2-2
CASSPSATGTGELFF
TGTGCCAGCAGCCCCTCGGCGACGGGGACCGGGGAGCTGTTTTTT
>TRBV6-5|-|-|14|TRBJ2-2
CASSPQGIAGELFF
TGTGCCAGCAGTCCCCAGGGGATCGCCGGGGAGCTGTTTTTT
>TRBV4-3|-|-|14|TRBJ2-5
CASSQGRGSETQYF
TGCGCCAGCAGCCAAGGTAGAGGGTCAGAGACCCAGTACTTC
>TRBV9|-|-|13|TRBJ2-7
CASSPGHLYEQYF
TGTGCCAGCAGCCCGGGACACCTCTACGAGCAGTACTTC
>TRBV6-1|TRBD1|-|15|TRBJ2-7
CASRAGQGISYEQYF
TGTGCCAGCAGGGCTGGACAGGGAATCTCCTACGAGCAGTACTTC
>TRBV27|-|-|14|TRBJ1-4
CASSLTQGREKLFF
TGTGCCAGCAGTTTAACCCAGGGGAGGGAAAAACTGTTTTTT
>TRBV6-6|-|-|16|TRBJ2-1
CASTVAEGRSYNEQFF
TGTGCCAGCACCGTTGCGGAAGGGAGGTCATACAATGAGCAGTTCTTC
>TRBV2|-|-|14|TRBJ2-7
CASSEPEPSYEQYF
TGTGCCAGCAGTGAACCAGAACCCTCCTACGAGCAGTACTTC
>TRBV6-1|-|-|13|TRBJ2-7
CASSGDGGYEQYF
TGTGCCAGCAGTGGGGATGGGGGGTACGAGCAGTACTTC
>TRBV7-2|-|-|17|TRBJ1-2
CASSFFTKEGSNYGYTF
TGTGCCAGCAGTTTCTTCACAAAGGAGGGGTCTAACTATGGCTACACCTTC
>TRBV5-4|-|-|11|TRBJ2-1
CASSQHNEQFF
TGTGCCAGCAGCCAACACAATGAGCAGTTCTTC
>TRBV6-1|TRBD2|-|15|TRBJ2-3
CEAAGSGGQVNTQYF
TGTGAAGCAGCGGGTAGCGGGGGCCAAGTCAATACGCAGTATTTT
>TRBV7-9|-|once|13|TRBJ2-5
CASSQTLQETQYF
TGTGCCAGCAGCCAGACCCTCCAAGAGACCCAGTACTTC